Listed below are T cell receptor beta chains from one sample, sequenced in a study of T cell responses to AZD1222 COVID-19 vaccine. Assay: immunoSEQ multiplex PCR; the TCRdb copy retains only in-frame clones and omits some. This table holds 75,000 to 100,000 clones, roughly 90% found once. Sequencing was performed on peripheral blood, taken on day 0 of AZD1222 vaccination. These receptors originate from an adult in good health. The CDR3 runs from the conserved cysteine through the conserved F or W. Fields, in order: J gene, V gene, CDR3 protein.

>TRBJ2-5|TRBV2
CASSPRPGTQYF
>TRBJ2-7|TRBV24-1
CATSDYSYEQYF
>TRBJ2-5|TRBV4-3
CASSLNGRGPETQYF
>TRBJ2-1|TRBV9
CASSVAGAGNNEQFF
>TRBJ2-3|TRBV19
CASNNKRGSDTQYF
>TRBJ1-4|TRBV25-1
CASSLQGVGEKLFF
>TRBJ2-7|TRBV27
CASWGAQRGYEQYF
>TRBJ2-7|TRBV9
CASSVGGLSYEQYF
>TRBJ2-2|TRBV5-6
CASSFGLAGNPGELFF
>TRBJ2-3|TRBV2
CASSTLGYTDTQYF
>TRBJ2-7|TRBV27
CASSSSTTSGRYSYEQYF
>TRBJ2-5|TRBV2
CASGLLTGGRTQYF
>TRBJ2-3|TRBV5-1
CASSPPSPGDTQYF
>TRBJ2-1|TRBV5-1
CASSLQGGGYNEQFF
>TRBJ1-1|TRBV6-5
CASSWDRPNTEAFF
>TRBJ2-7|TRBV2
CATKTGQAYEQYF
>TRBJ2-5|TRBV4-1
CASRQGNVLGTQYF
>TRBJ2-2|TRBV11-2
CASRGRTNTGELFF
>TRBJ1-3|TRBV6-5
CASSYSDRGGNTIYF
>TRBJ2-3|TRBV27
CASSPRLAGWDTDTQYF
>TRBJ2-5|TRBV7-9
CASSLISGTGQETQYF
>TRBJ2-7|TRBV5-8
CASSFYEQYF
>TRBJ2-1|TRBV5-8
CASSGMSASVSEQFF
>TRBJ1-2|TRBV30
CAWSPLGTGHGYTF
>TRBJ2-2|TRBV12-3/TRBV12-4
CASMTGTGELFF
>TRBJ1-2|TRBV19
CASSSLHYGYTF
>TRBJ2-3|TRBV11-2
CASSYIGQLSTDTQYF
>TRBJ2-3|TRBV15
CATSPRTAGGTDTQYF
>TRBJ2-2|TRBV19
CASSSRGPGELFF
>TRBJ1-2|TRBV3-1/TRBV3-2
CASSQESNYGYTF
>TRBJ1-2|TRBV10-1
CASQQGARGYTF
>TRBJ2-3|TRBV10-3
CAMREGVGDTQYF
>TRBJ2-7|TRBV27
CASSKGLAASYEQYF
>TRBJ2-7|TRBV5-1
CASTPGPSYEQYF
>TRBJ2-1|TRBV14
CASSQGTGLAGNEQFF
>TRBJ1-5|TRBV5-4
CASSLVPGGNQPQHF
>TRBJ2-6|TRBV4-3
CASSQEGSGANVLTF
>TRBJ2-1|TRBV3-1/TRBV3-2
CASSQEWDTYNEQFF
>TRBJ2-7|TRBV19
CASRPQGSGLEQYF
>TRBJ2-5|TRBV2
CASSAPLGQGQETQYF
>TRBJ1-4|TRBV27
CASSPANPTNEKLFF
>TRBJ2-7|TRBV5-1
CASSPDGYSYEQYF
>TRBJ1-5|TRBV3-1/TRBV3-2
CASSRVNQPQHF
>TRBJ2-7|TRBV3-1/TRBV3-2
CASSHTGGHYEQYF
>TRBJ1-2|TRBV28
CASTPTGRAVYGYTF
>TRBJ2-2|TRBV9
CASSVRQDPPTGELFF
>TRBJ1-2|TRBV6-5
CASRRRPGYGYTF
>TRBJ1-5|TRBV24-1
CATSQGVHQPQHF
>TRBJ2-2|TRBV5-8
CASTLRRSGTSLTGELFF
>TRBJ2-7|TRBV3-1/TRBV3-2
CASSQVPAGVYEQYF
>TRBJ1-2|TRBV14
CASSEDLQGSYGYTF
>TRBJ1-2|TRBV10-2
CAGTDTNRNYGYTF
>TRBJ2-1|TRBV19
CASNPGQAYNEQFF
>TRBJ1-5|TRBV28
CASSLWSNQPQHF
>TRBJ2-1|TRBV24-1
CATSAYNEQFF
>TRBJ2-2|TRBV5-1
CASRGGGELFF
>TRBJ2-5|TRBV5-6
CASSQMGLRRGGTQYF
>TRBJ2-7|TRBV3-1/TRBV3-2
CASSQDGGRSAGSSYEQYF
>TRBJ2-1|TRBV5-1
CASYPGQGGNEQFF
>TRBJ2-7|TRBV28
CASSPRPTREDEQYF